Listed below are T cell receptor beta chains from one sample, sequenced in a study of blood T cell repertoires in COVID-19. The assay was immunoSEQ multiplex PCR, and TCRdb's table has in-frame clones only and misses some. The sample lists under 250,000 clones, 80% to 95% occurring once. The sequenced sample consisted of peripheral blood. The receptors come from a man in his fifties or sixties with COVID-19, enrolled during active disease. The CDR3 runs from the conserved cysteine through the conserved F or W. The D gene is left open where the match is weak. Not all rows give a size; the values are once, few, many and, for expanded clones, a class.

J,size,D,V,length,DNA,CDR3
TRBJ1-2,few,TRBD1,TRBV29-1,14,TGCAGCGTTGGGCCTGACAGGGGATCCTATGGCTACACCTTC,CSVGPDRGSYGYTF
TRBJ2-3,.,TRBD1,TRBV29-1,17,TGCAGCGTTGGGGTCGGGGGACAGGGGTCTTTGTCGGATACGCAGTATTTT,CSVGVGGQGSLSDTQYF
TRBJ2-3,.,TRBD2,TRBV2,16,TGTGCCAGCAGTGAAGACCTAGCGGGGGACCTTGGTACGCAGTATTTT,CASSEDLAGDLGTQYF
TRBJ1-2,.,TRBD1,TRBV14,16,TGTGCCAGCAGCCAGGCCGGGACAGCTCTTTTGGGAGGCTACACCTTC,CASSQAGTALLGGYTF
TRBJ1-1,.,.,TRBV12-3/TRBV12-4,9,TGTGCCAGCAGTGTCAGGGCTTTCTTT,CASSVRAFF
TRBJ2-1,.,.,TRBV4-3,19,TGCGCCAGCAGCCAACTATGGGCGGGGGCGGCTCGCTCCTACAATGAGCAGTTCTTC,CASSQLWAGAARSYNEQFF
TRBJ1-1,.,.,TRBV9,14,TGTGCCAGCAGCGCCTTACAGGGATCCACTGAAGCTTTCTTT,CASSALQGSTEAFF
TRBJ2-2,.,TRBD2,TRBV7-8,16,TGTGCCAGCAAAATTGGACTAGCGGATAACACCGGGGAGCTGTTTTTT,CASKIGLADNTGELFF
TRBJ2-7,.,TRBD1,TRBV5-1,16,TGCGCCAGCAGAGTCGTCTCCGGGACAGAGACCTACGAGCAGTACTTC,CASRVVSGTETYEQYF
TRBJ2-7,.,TRBD1,TRBV5-1,14,TGCGCCAGCAGCGCACGGGACAGGGGTAACGAGCAGTACTTC,CASSARDRGNEQYF
TRBJ2-4,once,.,TRBV24-1,16,TGTGCCACCAGCTCCCTCAGGGGTTTAGCCAAAAACATTCAGTACTTC,CATSSLRGLAKNIQYF
TRBJ1-4,.,.,TRBV5-1,14,TGCGCCAGCAGCCTGGTCCCCAGCAGGGAAAAACTGTTTTTT,CASSLVPSREKLFF
TRBJ2-3,.,TRBD1,TRBV19,15,TGTGCCAGTAAGCCGGGACAGGGGAGCACAGATACGCAGTATTTT,CASKPGQGSTDTQYF
TRBJ2-7,once,TRBD2,TRBV18,14,TGTGCCAGCTCACCACCCAGCGGGGGCTACGAGCAGTACTTC,CASSPPSGGYEQYF
TRBJ1-5,.,.,TRBV7-2,14,TGTGCCAGCAGCTTAATGGGTCCAGGGCAGCCCCAGCATTTT,CASSLMGPGQPQHF
TRBJ1-5,.,TRBD1,TRBV30,13,TGTGCCTGGGGGGGACAGGGTGGGCAGCCCCAGCATTTT,CAWGGQGGQPQHF
TRBJ2-7,.,TRBD1,TRBV6-5,13,TGTGCCAGCAGCTACGGACAGGGCATCGAGCAGTACTTC,CASSYGQGIEQYF
TRBJ2-2,.,TRBD2,TRBV6-2/TRBV6-3,17,TGTGCCAGCAGTTACTCGGGACTAGCCTCGGGGACCGGGGAGCTGTTTTTT,CASSYSGLASGTGELFF
TRBJ1-1,.,.,TRBV28,12,TGTGCCAGCAGTTGGAGCGATGCTGAAGCTTTCTTT,CASSWSDAEAFF
TRBJ2-2,.,.,TRBV6-5,16,TGTGCCAGCAGTTACTCGAGGGGGGGAAACACCGGGGAGCTGTTTTTT,CASSYSRGGNTGELFF
TRBJ1-1,.,.,TRBV12-5,15,TGTGCTAGTGGCCCTCACGGACAGCCGAACACTGAAGCTTTCTTT,CASGPHGQPNTEAFF
TRBJ1-2,.,.,TRBV4-1,15,TGCGCCAGCAGCCAGAGTACAGCGGGGGACTATGGCTACACCTTC,CASSQSTAGDYGYTF
TRBJ2-2,once,.,TRBV12-5,16,TGTGCTAGTGGTGTTGAGGCAGGGGTGGGGTCCGGGGAGCTGTTTTTT,CASGVEAGVGSGELFF
TRBJ1-3,few,.,TRBV9,15,TGTGCCAGCAGCGTAGGACAGCTCTCTGGAAACACCATATATTTT,CASSVGQLSGNTIYF
TRBJ2-3,once,.,TRBV6-2/TRBV6-3,15,TGTGCCAGCAGCCCCGGGACATTGAGCACAGATACGCAGTATTTT,CASSPGTLSTDTQYF
TRBJ1-2,.,.,TRBV27,16,TGTGCCAGCAGTGACCTCCTTACAGGGACGGTCTATGGCTACACCTTC,CASSDLLTGTVYGYTF
TRBJ1-1,.,.,TRBV7-2,13,TGTGCCAGCAGCCAACTCGGGTTCACCGAAGCTTTCTTT,CASSQLGFTEAFF
TRBJ2-7,.,.,TRBV7-9,15,TGTGCCAGCAGCGCCCTCGAGGGCCTTGGGTCCGAGCAGTACTTC,CASSALEGLGSEQYF
TRBJ1-5,.,.,TRBV29-1,12,TGCAGCGTCCGGACAGGCAATCAGCCCCAGCATTTT,CSVRTGNQPQHF
TRBJ1-1,.,.,TRBV3-1/TRBV3-2,13,TGTGCCAGCAGCCCCAGGGTGAACACTGAAGCTTTCTTT,CASSPRVNTEAFF
TRBJ2-7,once,TRBD1,TRBV6-5,14,TGTGCCAGCACCCGAACAGGGGTTCCCTACGAGCAGTACTTC,CASTRTGVPYEQYF
TRBJ1-6,.,.,TRBV18,17,TGTGCCAGCTCAGTGGTGCCGTCTAGGACCTATAATTCACCCCTCCACTTT,CASSVVPSRTYNSPLHF
TRBJ1-2,.,TRBD1,TRBV19,15,TGTGCCAGTAGTAGCCGGGACAGGGGCTTCGATGGCTACACCTTC,CASSSRDRGFDGYTF
TRBJ2-1,.,TRBD1,TRBV11-2,15,TGTGCCAGCAACAAAGGACAGGGGGCCTACAATGAGCAGTTCTTC,CASNKGQGAYNEQFF
TRBJ2-1,.,TRBD1,TRBV2,14,TGTGCCAGCGAGGGACAGGGCTCCTACAATGAGCAGTTCTTC,CASEGQGSYNEQFF
TRBJ2-3,once,TRBD1,TRBV30,15,TGTGCCTGGAGCCAGGGACAGGGAGGCACAGATACGCAGTATTTT,CAWSQGQGGTDTQYF
TRBJ2-1,.,.,TRBV7-3,14,TGTGCCAGCAGCTTAACCCCGGGGATGGATGAGCAGTTCTTC,CASSLTPGMDEQFF
TRBJ1-2,.,.,TRBV2,14,TGTGCCAGCAGTGAAGTGCCGGGGGTGGAAGGCTACACCTTC,CASSEVPGVEGYTF
TRBJ1-4,.,TRBD1,TRBV6-5,14,TGTGCCAGCAACCGAGACAGGGGGCAAGAAAAACTGTTTTTT,CASNRDRGQEKLFF
TRBJ1-2,.,TRBD1,TRBV28,19,TGTGCCAGCTGCCCCCTTGTCGGGGACAGGGGGCAAGGGAACTATGGCTACACCTTC,CASCPLVGDRGQGNYGYTF
TRBJ2-2,.,TRBD2,TRBV28,18,TGTGCCAGCAGTTTAGTAATTGGCACTAGCGGAAACACCGGGGAGCTGTTTTTT,CASSLVIGTSGNTGELFF
TRBJ1-1,.,TRBD1,TRBV29-1,12,TGCAGCGTCGACAGGGGAGGCACTGAAGCTTTCTTT,CSVDRGGTEAFF
TRBJ2-1,.,TRBD2,TRBV9,16,TGTGCCAGCAGCCCCCCTCCCGGGACTACTTGGAATGAGCAGTTCTTC,CASSPPPGTTWNEQFF
TRBJ1-5,.,.,TRBV21-1,15,TGTGCCAGCAGCAAAGGTCGCGGGGGCGTCCAGCCCCAGCATTTT,CASSKGRGGVQPQHF
TRBJ2-2,.,.,TRBV15,15,TGTGCCACCAGCAGGACAGAACTACTCGGCGGGGAGCTGTTTTTT,CATSRTELLGGELFF
TRBJ1-3,.,TRBD1,TRBV28,15,TGTGCCAGCAGTCCGCAGGACAGGCCGGGAAACACCATATATTTT,CASSPQDRPGNTIYF
TRBJ2-3,.,TRBD2,TRBV7-9,17,TGTGCCAGCAGCGGGAGGCGGACTAGCGGTAGCACAGATACGCAGTATTTT,CASSGRRTSGSTDTQYF
TRBJ2-1,.,.,TRBV5-1,16,TGCGCCAGCAGCTTGGCCTGGCGGGATTCACACAATGAGCAGTTCTTC,CASSLAWRDSHNEQFF
TRBJ1-4,.,TRBD1,TRBV30,16,TGTGCCTGGAGTGTTGGGACAGGGGGTTGGGGTGAAAAACTGTTTTTT,CAWSVGTGGWGEKLFF
TRBJ1-3,once,TRBD1,TRBV5-1,15,TGCGCCAGCAGCACGGGACAGGGAAGCGGAAACACCATATATTTT,CASSTGQGSGNTIYF
TRBJ1-6,.,TRBD1,TRBV5-1,14,TGCGCCAGCAGCGGCGGGACAGGGGAATCACCCCTCCACTTT,CASSGGTGESPLHF
TRBJ1-2,.,.,TRBV6-2/TRBV6-3,14,TGTGCCAGCAGTTACTCGGGCAGGGCCTATGGCTACACCTTC,CASSYSGRAYGYTF
TRBJ2-3,.,.,TRBV18,16,TGTGCCAGCTCACCACGTCGAGGCAGACTACCTGATACGCAGTATTTT,CASSPRRGRLPDTQYF
TRBJ2-5,.,TRBD2,TRBV5-1,15,TGCGCCAGCAGGAACGACGGGGGGGCGCAAGAGACCCAGTACTTC,CASRNDGGAQETQYF
TRBJ2-6,.,.,TRBV7-3,15,TGTGCCAGCAGCACACTAAACTCTGGGGCCAACGTCCTGACTTTC,CASSTLNSGANVLTF
TRBJ2-7,few,.,TRBV19,13,TGTGCCAGTAGCCCCTGGGCCAACTACGAGCAGTACTTC,CASSPWANYEQYF
TRBJ1-6,.,.,TRBV2,15,TGTGCCAGCAGTGAAGCACTGACCTATAATTCACCCCTCCACTTT,CASSEALTYNSPLHF